The 11 T cell receptor beta chains reported below all come from one sample, sequenced in a study of T cell responses to AZD1222 COVID-19 vaccine. Profiled with immunoSEQ multiplex PCR; TCRdb holds only in-frame clones, not every one. The table records under 120,000 clones, around 94% of them present only once. The sample here was peripheral blood, taken on day 0 of AZD1222 vaccination. These receptors were taken from an adult in good health.

V gene TRBV27 combines with J gene TRBJ2-7; no clear D gene. CDR1 MNHEY and CDR2 SMNVEV come from the germline V gene (reference sequence). The V gene lost 3 bases and the J gene lost 6 bases, with 12 bases spanning the gap. CDR3 length: 13 amino acids. The chain's CDR3 is CASSFFVGSEQYF. CDR3 DNA: TGTGCCAGCAGTTTCTTTGTGGGAAGCGAGCAGTACTTC.

This chain joins TRBV28 and TRBJ2-2; weak D call: TRBD1 (6 bases). The CDR3 is 16 residues long. V was shortened by 8 bases and J by 3 bases, with 19 bases between the two germline ends. From germline, CDR1 is MDHEN and CDR2 SYDVKM. The CDR3 bases are TGTGCCAGCGGGTTCGACCACAGGGTCGACACCGGGGAGCTGTTTTTT. It encodes CASGFDHRVDTGELFF. Supplemented by reference TRBV28 and TRBJ2-2, the full variable domain reads DVKVTQSSRYLVKRTGEKVFLECVQDMDHENMFWYRQDPGLGLRLIYFSYDVKMKEKGDIPEGYSVSREKKERFSLILESASTNQTSMYLCASGFDHRVDTGELFFGEGSRLTVL.

The chain joins TRBV12-3 or TRBV12-4 to TRBJ1-6; D gene ambiguous. The CDR3 length is 13 residues. Trimming cost V 8 bases and J 10 bases, with 15 bases left between them. The CDR3 bases are TGTGCCAGCCGGTGGGGAATGGGGTCACCCCTCCACTTT. Amino acid sequence: CASRWGMGSPLHF.

The CDR3 loop is CASSPPDRFSTDTQYF. CDR3 sequence (DNA): TGTGCCAGCAGCCCACCGGACAGGTTTTCTACAGATACGCAGTATTTT. The V call is TRBV11-1, the J call TRBJ2-3; 7 bases are shared with TRBD1. This CDR3 region has 16 residues. The V gene's germline CDR1 is SGHAT and CDR2 FQDESV (reference sequence). J was trimmed by 3 bases and V by 5 bases; bases with no gene match: 11.

This rearrangement joins TRBV4-1 to TRBJ1-5; 11 bases are a match to TRBD1. Germline-derived CDR1 and CDR2 are MGHRA and YSYEKL. The CDR3 consists of 16 residues. With V trimmed by 1 base and J by 5 bases, 4 bases remained unmatched. The CDR3 DNA follows: TGCGCCAGCAGCCAAGTAGGACAGGGGGCCTATCAGCCCCAGCATTTT. As protein: CASSQVGQGAYQPQHF.

DNA for the CDR3: TGTGCCAGTAGTGCCTCGCGGGGAGCTGAGGCCTACGAGCAGTACTTC. This encodes CASSASRGAEAYEQYF. The V gene is TRBV19, the J gene TRBJ2-7, with D possibly being TRBD2 (6 bases). This CDR3 is built from 16 residues. Trimming stripped 5 bases from V and 2 bases from J, with 19 bases between. Germline V gives CDR1 LNHDA, CDR2 SQIVND (reference sequence).

The chain carries TRBV6-1 and TRBJ1-1; D possibly corresponds to TRBD1 (5 bases). The CDR3 sequence is 15 residues long. V shed 4 bases and J shed 3 bases, with 15 bases lying between them. Germline V CDR1 and CDR2: MNHNS, SASEGT. The DNA of the CDR3 is TGTGCCAGCAGTGTCTCAAGTGAGGGACACACTGAAGCTTTCTTT. Its protein is CASSVSSEGHTEAFF.

This clone occurred once. The V gene is TRBV28, the J gene TRBJ1-5, with no clear D. Germline loops: CDR1 MDHEN, CDR2 SYDVKM. Trimming removed 3 bases from V and 0 bases from J, with 12 bases in between. The CDR3 has 16 residues. The CDR3 loop reads CASSLGSTYSNQPQHF. CDR3 coding DNA: TGTGCCAGCAGTTTGGGCAGTACTTATAGCAATCAGCCCCAGCATTTT.

The V and J genes are TRBV3-1 (or the pseudogene TRBV3-2) and TRBJ2-1, with 13 bases identical to TRBD2. The V segment lost 3 bases and the J segment 3 bases; nucleotides outside the gene matches: 5. CDR1 and CDR2 (germline): LGHDT, YNNKEL (reference sequence). The CDR3 length is 17 residues. CDR3 region: CASSQRGLAGIYNEQFF. CDR3 nucleotides: TGTGCCAGCAGCCAGAGGGGACTAGCGGGGATCTACAATGAGCAGTTCTTC.

This chain joins TRBV7-2 and TRBJ2-5; 13 bases line up with TRBD2. Germline V gives CDR1 SGHTA, CDR2 FQGNSA. Trimming removed 5 bases from V and 2 bases from J; junction bases left unmatched: 5. The CDR3 sequence is 16 residues long. The CDR3: CASSRGLAGPQETQYF. In nucleotides, the CDR3 is TGTGCCAGCAGCCGGGGACTAGCGGGGCCTCAAGAGACCCAGTACTTC.

This clone was seen once. The CDR3 loop is CASSHPPRGNTEAFF. DNA of the CDR3: TGTGCCAGCAGCCACCCCCCCCGAGGGAACACTGAAGCTTTCTTT. The chain has TRBV13 and TRBJ1-1; D not resolved. Trimming pared 5 bases from V and 1 base from J, leaving 14 bases between. The CDR3 runs 15 residues. Germline CDR1 reads PRHDT; CDR2 reads FYEKMQ (reference sequence).